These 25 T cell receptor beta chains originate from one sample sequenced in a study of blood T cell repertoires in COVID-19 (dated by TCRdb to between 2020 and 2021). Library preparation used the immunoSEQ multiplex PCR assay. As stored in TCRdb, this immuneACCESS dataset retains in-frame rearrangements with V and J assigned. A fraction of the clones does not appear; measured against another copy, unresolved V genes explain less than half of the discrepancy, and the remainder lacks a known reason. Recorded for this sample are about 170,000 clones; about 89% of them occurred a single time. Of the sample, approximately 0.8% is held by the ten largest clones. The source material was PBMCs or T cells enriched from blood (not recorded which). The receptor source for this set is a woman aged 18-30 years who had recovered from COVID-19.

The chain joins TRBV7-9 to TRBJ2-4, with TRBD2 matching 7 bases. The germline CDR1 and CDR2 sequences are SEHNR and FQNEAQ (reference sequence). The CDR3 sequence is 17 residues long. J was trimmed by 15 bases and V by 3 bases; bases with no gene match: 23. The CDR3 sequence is CASSFQRPGGLFGRRYF. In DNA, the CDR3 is TGTGCCAGCAGCTTTCAAAGGCCGGGGGGACTATTCGGCCGGCGGTACTTC.

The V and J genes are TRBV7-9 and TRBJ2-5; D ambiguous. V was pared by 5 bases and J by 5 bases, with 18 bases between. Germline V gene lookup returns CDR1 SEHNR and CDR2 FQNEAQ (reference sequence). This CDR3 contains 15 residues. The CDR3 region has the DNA TGTGCCAGCAGCCCCTCCCCCCGAGCTCTGGAGACCCAGTACTTC. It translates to CASSPSPRALETQYF.

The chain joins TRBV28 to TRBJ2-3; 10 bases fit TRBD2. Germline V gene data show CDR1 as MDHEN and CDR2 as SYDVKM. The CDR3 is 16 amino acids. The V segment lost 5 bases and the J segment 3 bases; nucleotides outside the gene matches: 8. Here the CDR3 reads CASSQPGLATTDTQYF. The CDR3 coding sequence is TGTGCCAGCAGTCAACCGGGACTAGCGACGACAGATACGCAGTATTTT.

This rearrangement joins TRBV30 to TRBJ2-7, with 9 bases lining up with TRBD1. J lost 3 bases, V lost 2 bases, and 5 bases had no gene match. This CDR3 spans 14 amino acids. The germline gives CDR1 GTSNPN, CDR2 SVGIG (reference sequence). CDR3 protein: CAWSLGQGYYEQYF. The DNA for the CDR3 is TGTGCCTGGAGTCTAGGACAGGGGTACTACGAGCAGTACTTC.

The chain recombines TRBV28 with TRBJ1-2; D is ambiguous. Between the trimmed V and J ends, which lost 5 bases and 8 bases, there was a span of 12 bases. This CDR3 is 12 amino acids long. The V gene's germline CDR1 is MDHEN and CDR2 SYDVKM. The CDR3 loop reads CASSPNSWGYTF. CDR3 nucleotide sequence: TGTGCCAGCAGTCCAAACTCTTGGGGCTACACCTTC.

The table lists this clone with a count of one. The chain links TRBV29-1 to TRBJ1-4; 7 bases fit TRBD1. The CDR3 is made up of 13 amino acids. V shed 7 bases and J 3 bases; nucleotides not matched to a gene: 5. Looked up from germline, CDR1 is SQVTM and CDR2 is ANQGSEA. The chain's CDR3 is CSANRGPNEKLFF. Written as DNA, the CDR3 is TGCAGCGCCAACAGGGGCCCTAATGAAAAACTGTTTTTT.

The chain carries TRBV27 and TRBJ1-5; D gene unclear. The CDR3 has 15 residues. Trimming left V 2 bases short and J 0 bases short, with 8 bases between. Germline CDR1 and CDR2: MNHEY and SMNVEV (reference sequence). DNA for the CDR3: TGTGCCAGCAGTTTAGGCAGATATAGCAATCAGCCCCAGCATTTT. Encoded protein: CASSLGRYSNQPQHF.

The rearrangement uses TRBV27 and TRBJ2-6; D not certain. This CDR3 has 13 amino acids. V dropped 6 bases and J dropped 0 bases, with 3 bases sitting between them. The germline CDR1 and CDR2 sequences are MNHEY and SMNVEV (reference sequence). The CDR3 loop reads CASSGSGANVLTF. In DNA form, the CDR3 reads TGTGCCAGCAGCGGCTCTGGGGCCAACGTCCTGACTTTC.

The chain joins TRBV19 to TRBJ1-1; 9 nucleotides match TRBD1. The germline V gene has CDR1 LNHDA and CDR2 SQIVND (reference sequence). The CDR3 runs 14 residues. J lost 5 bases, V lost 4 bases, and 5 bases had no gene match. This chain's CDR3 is CASSTRQGVTEAFF. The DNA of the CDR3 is TGTGCCAGTAGTACCCGACAGGGGGTTACTGAAGCTTTCTTT.

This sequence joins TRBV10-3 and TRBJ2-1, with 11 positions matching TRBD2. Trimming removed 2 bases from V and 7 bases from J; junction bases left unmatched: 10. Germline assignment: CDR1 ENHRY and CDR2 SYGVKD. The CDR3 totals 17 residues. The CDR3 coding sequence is TGTGCCATCAGTGAGCGCGATCTAGCGGGAGGTTGGAATGAGCAGTTCTTC. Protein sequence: CAISERDLAGGWNEQFF.

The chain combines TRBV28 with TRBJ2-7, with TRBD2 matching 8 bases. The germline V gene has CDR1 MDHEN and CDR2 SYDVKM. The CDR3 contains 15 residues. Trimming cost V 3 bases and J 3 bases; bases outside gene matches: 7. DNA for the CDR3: TGTGCCAGCAGTTTTGTGCGGGAGGCTCTCTACGAGCAGTACTTC. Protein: CASSFVREALYEQYF.

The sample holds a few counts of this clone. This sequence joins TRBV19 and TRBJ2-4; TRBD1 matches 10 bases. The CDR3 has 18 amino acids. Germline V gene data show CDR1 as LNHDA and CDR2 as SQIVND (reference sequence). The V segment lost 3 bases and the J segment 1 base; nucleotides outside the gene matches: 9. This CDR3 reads CASSMRDRGREAKNIQYF. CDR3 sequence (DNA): TGTGCCAGTAGTATGCGAGACAGGGGGCGAGAGGCCAAAAACATTCAGTACTTC. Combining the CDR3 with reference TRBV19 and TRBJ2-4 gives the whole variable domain DGGITQSPKYLFRKEGQNVTLSCEQNLNHDAMYWYRQDPGQGLRLIYYSQIVNDFQKGDIAEGYSVSREKKESFPLTVTSAQKNPTAFYLCASSMRDRGREAKNIQYFGAGTRLSVL.

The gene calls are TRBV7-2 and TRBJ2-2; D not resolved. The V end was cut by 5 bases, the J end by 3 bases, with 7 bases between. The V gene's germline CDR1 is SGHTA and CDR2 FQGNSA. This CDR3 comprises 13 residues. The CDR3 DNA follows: TGTGCCAGCAGCCCGTATTACACCGGGGAGCTGTTTTTT. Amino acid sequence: CASSPYYTGELFF.

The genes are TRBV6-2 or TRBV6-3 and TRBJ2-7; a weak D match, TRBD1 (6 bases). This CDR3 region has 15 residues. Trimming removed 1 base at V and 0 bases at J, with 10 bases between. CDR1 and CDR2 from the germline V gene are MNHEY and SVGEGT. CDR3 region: CASSYYGQSSYEQYF. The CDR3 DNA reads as TGTGCCAGCAGTTACTATGGACAGTCCTCCTACGAGCAGTACTTC.

CDR3 sequence reads: CASSPTRATQYF. The DNA of the CDR3 is TGTGCCAGCAGCCCCACGAGAGCTACGCAGTATTTT. This rearrangement joins TRBV6-2 or TRBV6-3 to TRBJ2-3, with D uncertain. Germline loops: CDR1 MNHEY, CDR2 SVGEGT. The CDR3 loop spans 12 amino acids. The V gene lost 6 bases and the J gene lost 8 bases, with 12 bases spanning the gap.

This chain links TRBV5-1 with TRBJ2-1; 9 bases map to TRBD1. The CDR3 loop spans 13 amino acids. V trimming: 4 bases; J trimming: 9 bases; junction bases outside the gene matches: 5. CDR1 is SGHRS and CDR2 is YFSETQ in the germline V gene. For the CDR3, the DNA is TGCGCCAGCAGCGGGGACAGGGAAGGTGAGCAGTTCTTC. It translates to CASSGDREGEQFF.

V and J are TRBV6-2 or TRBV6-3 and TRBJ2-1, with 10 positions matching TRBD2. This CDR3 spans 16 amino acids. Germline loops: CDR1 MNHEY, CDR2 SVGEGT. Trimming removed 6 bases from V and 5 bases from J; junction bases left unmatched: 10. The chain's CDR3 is CASSPFKAGGNNEQFF. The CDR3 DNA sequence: TGTGCCAGCAGCCCCTTCAAAGCGGGAGGGAACAATGAGCAGTTCTTC.

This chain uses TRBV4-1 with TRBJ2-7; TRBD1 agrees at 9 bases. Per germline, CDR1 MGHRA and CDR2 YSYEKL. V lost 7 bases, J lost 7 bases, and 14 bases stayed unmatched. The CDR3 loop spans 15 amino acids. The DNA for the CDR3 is TGCGCCAGCAAAAACCGGGACAGGGTCGATATGGAGCAGTACTTC. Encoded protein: CASKNRDRVDMEQYF.

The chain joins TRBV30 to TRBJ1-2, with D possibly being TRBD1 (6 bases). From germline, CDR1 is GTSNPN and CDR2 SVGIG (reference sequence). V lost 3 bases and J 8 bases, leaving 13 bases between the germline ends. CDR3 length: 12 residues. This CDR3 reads CAWRRGLDGYTF. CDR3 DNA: TGTGCCTGGAGGAGGGGGTTGGACGGCTACACCTTC.

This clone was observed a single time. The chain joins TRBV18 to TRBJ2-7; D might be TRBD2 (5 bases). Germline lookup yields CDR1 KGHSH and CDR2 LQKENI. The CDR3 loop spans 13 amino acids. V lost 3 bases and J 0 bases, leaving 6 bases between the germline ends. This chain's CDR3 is CASSPRDSYEQYF. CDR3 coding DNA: TGTGCCAGCTCACCCCGGGACTCCTACGAGCAGTACTTC.

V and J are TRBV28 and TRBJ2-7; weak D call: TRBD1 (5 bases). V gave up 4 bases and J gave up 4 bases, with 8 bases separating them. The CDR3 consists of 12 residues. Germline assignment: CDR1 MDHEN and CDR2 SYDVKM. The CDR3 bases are TGTGCCAGCAGTTCGACAGTTTACGAGCAGTACTTC. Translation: CASSSTVYEQYF.

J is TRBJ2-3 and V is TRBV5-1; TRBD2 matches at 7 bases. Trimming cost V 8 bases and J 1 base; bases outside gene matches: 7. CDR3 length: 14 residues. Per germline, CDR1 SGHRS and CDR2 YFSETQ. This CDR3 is CASRRGGGTDTQYF. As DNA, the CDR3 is TGCGCCAGTCGGAGGGGAGGGGGCACAGATACGCAGTATTTT.

This CDR3 reads CASSPFGTHSGNTIYF. DNA for the CDR3: TGTGCCAGCAGCCCCTTCGGGACTCACTCTGGAAACACCATATATTTT. The chain couples TRBV4-2 to TRBJ1-3, with D possibly being TRBD1 (5 bases). This CDR3 region has 16 residues. Germline loops: CDR1 LGHNA, CDR2 YNFKEQ. Trimming cost V 4 bases and J 0 bases, with 13 bases left between them.

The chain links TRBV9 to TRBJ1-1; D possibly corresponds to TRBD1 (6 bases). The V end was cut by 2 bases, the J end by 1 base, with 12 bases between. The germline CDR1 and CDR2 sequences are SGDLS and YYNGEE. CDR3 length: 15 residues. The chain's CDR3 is CASSVSGVSNTEAFF. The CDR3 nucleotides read TGTGCCAGCAGCGTGTCAGGGGTCTCGAACACTGAAGCTTTCTTT. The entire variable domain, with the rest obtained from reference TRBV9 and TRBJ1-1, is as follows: DSGVTQTPKHLITATGQRVTLRCSPRSGDLSVYWYQQSLDQGLQFLIQYYNGEERAKGNILERFSAQQFPDLHSELNLSSLELGDSALYFCASSVSGVSNTEAFFGQGTRLTVV.

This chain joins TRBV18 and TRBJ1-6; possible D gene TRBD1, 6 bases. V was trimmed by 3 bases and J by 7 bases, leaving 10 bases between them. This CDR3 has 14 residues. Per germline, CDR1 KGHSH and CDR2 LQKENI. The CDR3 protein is CASSPGHPNSPLHF. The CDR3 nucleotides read TGTGCCAGCTCACCGGGACACCCGAATTCACCCCTCCACTTT.